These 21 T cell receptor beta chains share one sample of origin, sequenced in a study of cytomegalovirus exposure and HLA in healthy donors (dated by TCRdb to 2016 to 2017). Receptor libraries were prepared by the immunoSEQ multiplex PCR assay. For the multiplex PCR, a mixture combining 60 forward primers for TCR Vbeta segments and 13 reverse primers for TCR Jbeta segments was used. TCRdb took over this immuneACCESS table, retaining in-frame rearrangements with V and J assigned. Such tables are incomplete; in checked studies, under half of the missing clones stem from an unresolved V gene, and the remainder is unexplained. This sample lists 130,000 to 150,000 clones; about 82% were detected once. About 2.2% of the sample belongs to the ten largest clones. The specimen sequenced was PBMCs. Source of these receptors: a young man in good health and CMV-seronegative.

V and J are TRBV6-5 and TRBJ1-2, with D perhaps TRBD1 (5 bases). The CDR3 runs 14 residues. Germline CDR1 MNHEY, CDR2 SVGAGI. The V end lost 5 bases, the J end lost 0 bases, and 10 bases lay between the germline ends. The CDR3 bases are TGTGCCAGCAGTAACCAAGGGGCTAACTATGGCTACACCTTC. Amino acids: CASSNQGANYGYTF.

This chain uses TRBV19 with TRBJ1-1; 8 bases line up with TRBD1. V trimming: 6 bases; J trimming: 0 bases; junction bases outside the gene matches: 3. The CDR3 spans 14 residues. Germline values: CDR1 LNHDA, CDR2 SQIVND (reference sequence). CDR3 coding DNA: TGTGCCAGTAGGAAGGACAGGGTGAACACTGAAGCTTTCTTT. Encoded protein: CASRKDRVNTEAFF.

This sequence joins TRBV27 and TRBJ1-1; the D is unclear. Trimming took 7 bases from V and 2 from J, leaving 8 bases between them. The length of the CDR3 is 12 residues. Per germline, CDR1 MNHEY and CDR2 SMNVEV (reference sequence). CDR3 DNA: TGTGCCAGCAATTCAGGTAACACTGAAGCTTTCTTT. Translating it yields CASNSGNTEAFF.

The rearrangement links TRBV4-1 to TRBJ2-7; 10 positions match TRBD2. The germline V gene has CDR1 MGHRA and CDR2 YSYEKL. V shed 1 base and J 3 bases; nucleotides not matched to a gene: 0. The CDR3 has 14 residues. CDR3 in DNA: TGCGCCAGCAGCCAAGGGACTAGCGGCTACGAGCAGTACTTC. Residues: CASSQGTSGYEQYF.

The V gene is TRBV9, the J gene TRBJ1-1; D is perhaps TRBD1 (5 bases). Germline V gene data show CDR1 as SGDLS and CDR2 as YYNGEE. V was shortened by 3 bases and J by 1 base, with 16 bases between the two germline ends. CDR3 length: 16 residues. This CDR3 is CASSEKYSGGNTEAFF. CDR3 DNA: TGTGCCAGCAGCGAGAAATATTCGGGGGGGAACACTGAAGCTTTCTTT.

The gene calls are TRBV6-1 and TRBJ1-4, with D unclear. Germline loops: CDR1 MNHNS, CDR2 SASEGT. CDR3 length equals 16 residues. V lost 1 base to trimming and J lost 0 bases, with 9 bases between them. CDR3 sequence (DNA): TGTGCCAGCAGTGAAGGAACCGGGACAACTAATGAAAAACTGTTTTTT. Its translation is CASSEGTGTTNEKLFF.

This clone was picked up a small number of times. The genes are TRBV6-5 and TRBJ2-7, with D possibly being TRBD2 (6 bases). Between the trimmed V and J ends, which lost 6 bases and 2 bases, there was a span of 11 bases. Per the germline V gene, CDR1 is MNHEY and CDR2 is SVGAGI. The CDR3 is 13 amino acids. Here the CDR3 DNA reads TGTGCCAGCAGCCATGGAGGGACCTACGAGCAGTACTTC. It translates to CASSHGGTYEQYF.

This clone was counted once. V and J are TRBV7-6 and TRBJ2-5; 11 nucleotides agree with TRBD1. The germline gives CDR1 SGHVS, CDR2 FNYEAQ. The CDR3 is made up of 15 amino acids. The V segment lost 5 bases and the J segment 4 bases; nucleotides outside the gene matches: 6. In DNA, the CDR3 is TGTGCCAGCAGCGCTGGACAGGGGGCGAGAGAGACCCAGTACTTC. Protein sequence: CASSAGQGARETQYF.

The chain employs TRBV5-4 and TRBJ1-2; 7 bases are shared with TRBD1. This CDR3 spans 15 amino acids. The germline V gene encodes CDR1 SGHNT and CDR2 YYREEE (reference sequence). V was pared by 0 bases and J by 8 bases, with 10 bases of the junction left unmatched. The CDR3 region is CASSLAKGATGGYTF. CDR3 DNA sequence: TGTGCCAGCAGCTTGGCGAAGGGGGCTACGGGGGGCTACACCTTC.

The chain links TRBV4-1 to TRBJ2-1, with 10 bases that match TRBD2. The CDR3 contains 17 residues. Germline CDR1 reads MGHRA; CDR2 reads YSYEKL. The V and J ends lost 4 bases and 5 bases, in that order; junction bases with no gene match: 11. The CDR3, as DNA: TGCGCCAGCAGCCCCCTACGTCTAGCGGGAGTTGACAATGAGCAGTTCTTC. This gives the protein CASSPLRLAGVDNEQFF.

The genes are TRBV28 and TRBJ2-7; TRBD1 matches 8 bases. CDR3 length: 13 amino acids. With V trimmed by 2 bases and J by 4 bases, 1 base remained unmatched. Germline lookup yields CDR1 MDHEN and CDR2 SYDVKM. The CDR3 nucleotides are TGTGCCAGCAGTTTAGACAGGGGATACGAGCAGTACTTC. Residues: CASSLDRGYEQYF. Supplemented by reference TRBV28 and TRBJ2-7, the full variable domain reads DVKVTQSSRYLVKRTGEKVFLECVQDMDHENMFWYRQDPGLGLRLIYFSYDVKMKEKGDIPEGYSVSREKKERFSLILESASTNQTSMYLCASSLDRGYEQYFGPGTRLTVT.

Here the CDR3 DNA reads TGTGCCAGCAGTGATTCGGGGGGGCGCGGTGAAGCTTTCTTT. It codes for CASSDSGGRGEAFF. This chain uses TRBV6-1 with TRBJ1-1; D possibly corresponds to TRBD1 (6 bases). V shed 3 bases and J shed 7 bases, with 15 bases lying between them. The germline CDR1 and CDR2 sequences are MNHNS and SASEGT. The CDR3 extends over 14 amino acids.

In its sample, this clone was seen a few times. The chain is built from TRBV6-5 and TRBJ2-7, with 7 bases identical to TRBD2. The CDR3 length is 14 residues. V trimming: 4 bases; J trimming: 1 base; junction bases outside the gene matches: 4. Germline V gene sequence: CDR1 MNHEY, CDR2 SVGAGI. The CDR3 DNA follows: TGTGCCAGCAGTTTGGGCGGGGGATCCTACGAGCAGTACTTC. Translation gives CASSLGGGSYEQYF.

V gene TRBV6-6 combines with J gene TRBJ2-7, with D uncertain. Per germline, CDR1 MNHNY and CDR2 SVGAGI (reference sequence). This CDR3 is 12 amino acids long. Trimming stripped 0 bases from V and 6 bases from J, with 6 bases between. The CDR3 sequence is CASSYSTGEQYF. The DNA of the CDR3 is TGTGCCAGCAGTTACTCTACGGGCGAGCAGTACTTC.

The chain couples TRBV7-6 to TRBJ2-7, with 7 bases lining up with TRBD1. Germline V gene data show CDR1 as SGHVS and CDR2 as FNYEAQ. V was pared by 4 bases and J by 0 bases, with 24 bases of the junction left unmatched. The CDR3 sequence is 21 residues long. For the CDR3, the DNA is TGTGCCAGCAGCTCACGGACCTTCATAAGACAGGGCGCCATAAGCTCCTACGAGCAGTACTTC. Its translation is CASSSRTFIRQGAISSYEQYF. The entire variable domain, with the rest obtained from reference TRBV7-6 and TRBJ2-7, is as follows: GAGVSQSPRYKVTKRGQDVALRCDPISGHVSLYWYRQALGQGPEFLTYFNYEAQQDKSGLPNDRFSAERPEGSISTLTIQRTEQRDSAMYRCASSSRTFIRQGAISSYEQYFGPGTRLTVT.

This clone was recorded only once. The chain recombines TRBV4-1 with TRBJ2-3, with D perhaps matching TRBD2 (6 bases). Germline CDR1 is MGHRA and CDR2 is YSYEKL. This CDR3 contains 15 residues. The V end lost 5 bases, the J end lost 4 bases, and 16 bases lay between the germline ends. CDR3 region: CASSAEGGMADTQYF. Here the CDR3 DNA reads TGCGCCAGCAGCGCGGAGGGCGGTATGGCAGATACGCAGTATTTT.

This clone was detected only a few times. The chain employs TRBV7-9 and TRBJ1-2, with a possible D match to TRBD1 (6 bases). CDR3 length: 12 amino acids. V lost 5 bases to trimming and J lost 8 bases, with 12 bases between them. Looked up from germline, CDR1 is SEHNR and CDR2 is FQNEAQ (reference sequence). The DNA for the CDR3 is TGTGCCAGCAGCCGAAACAGGGACGGCTACACCTTC. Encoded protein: CASSRNRDGYTF.

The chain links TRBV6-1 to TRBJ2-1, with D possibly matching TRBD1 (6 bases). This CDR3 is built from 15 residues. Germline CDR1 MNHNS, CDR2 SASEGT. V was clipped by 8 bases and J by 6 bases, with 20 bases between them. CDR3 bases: TGTGCCAGCGTTGGGGGCGGAACCCCCCGCAATGAGCAGTTCTTC. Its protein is CASVGGGTPRNEQFF.

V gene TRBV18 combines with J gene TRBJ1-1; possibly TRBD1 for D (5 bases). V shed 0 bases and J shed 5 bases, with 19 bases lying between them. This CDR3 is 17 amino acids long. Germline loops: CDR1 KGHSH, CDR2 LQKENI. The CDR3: CASSPPILQGYRTEAFF. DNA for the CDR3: TGTGCCAGCTCACCACCGATATTGCAGGGTTATAGGACTGAAGCTTTCTTT.

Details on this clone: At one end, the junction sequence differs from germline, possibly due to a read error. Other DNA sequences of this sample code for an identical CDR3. The CDR3 spells CASSPSLNTEAFF. For the CDR3, the DNA is TGCGCCAGCAGCCCATCACTAAACACTGAAGCCTTCTTT. The rearrangement uses TRBV5-1 and TRBJ1-1, with D unclear. The CDR3 is 13 amino acids. Germline CDR1 and CDR2: SGHRS and YFSETQ.

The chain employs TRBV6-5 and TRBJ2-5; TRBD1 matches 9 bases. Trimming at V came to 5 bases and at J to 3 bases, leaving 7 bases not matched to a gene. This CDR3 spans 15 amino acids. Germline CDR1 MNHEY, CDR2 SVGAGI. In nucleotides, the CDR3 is TGTGCCAGCAGTGGCCGTGGACAGGGGAAAGAGACCCAGTACTTC. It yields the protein CASSGRGQGKETQYF.